Included here is one T cell receptor (beta chain) sequence, with context. Its antigen is unknown. The record has no base qualities; no much larger clone is one base away. This specimen comes from a study of T cell responses to AZD1222 COVID-19 vaccine (dated by TCRdb to the early 2020s). For the study in its entirety: AZD1222 recipients with second doses at about 4 weeks or about 12 weeks were pooled, because spike-specific TCR depth and breadth did not differ between schedules. Trial participants were enrolled by age into 18-55, 56-69 and 70-plus year subgroups, with roughly 150, 30 and 60 TCR-sequenced participants respectively. TCR sequencing was performed for roughly 240 trial participants, of whom about 200 were given two doses of AZD1222 and around 26 were given two doses of MenACWY control vaccine. Study-wide findings and limitations: The vaccine-associated CD4 TCRs covered the entire spike protein, and the dominant responses fell in regions 160-218 and 743-854. Participants were mostly white British, with more females than males. The authors suggested clonal diversity may have been underestimated. Reportedly, close to half of the unique spike-specific TCRs recognized epitopes lying outside the regions that are mutated in the B.1.351 and B.1.1.7 variants. Only five to seven AZD1222 recipients were SARS-CoV-2 seropositive at baseline, limiting conclusions about previously exposed vaccinees. Because no day 14 peak-response samples were available, the repertoires could be characterized only after the peak T cell response. The 56-69-year group was small, and its depth increase did not reach significance, likely because of low power. Spike-specific TCR breadth and depth rose significantly after two AZD1222 doses compared with day 0 and with MenACWY recipients.

The CDR3 regions of human TCRbeta chains were subjected to immunosequencing. The authors' analysis ran thus. Repertoire TCRs were checked for matches against a reference library of SARS-CoV-2-specific TCRs that had been generated using the MIRA antigen-specificity platform. Breadth was defined as the fraction of unique TCRs that were SARS-CoV-2-associated, and depth was defined as the fraction of total T cells that were SARS-CoV-2-associated. Using the MIRA data, every spike-specific TCR was mapped to the spike region that the TCR reacted to and assigned to either a CD4 or a CD8 class. Log10-transformed breadth and depth values were compared by one-way ANOVA with Sidak's multiple comparisons tests. In TCRdb, the immuneACCESS table is reduced to in-frame sequences with V and J assigned. These tables do not hold every clone; where another copy was compared, an unresolved V gene accounts for under half, and the others remain unexplained. For V, J and clone size, that table is used; D and trimming come from the DNA. Across this sample there are some 100,000 clones, with approximately 86% seen only once. Roughly 5% of the sample lies in the top ten.

Cut back by 0 bases and 6 bases, the V and J ends lie 7 bases apart. The germline V gene sets CDR1 to MNHEY and CDR2 to SVGAGI. The CDR3 runs 13 amino acids, cysteine and phenylalanine included. Here the CDR3 DNA is all that survives: 39 bases in frame from base 1. What the time point label conveys for this sample: baseline before first vaccination. Vaccinee samples were obtained from the UK trials COV001 and COV002, which included a single-blind randomized controlled phase 2/3 trial of AZD1222 (ChAdOx1 nCoV-19) in healthy adults. For TCRbeta chain sequencing, PBMC samples were collected from trial participants at day 0 and at day 28 after the second dose.

Sequencing used peripheral blood, obtained on day 0 of AZD1222 vaccination. Recombination connected TRBV6-5 to TRBJ2-3; the D segment cannot be called with confidence. The sequence was obtained from an adult in good health. The DNA sequence is given as TGTGCCAGCAGTTACTCAAAGAAGGATACGCAGTATTTT. This translates into CASSYSKKDTQYF.